The 23 T cell receptor beta chains below come from one sample, sequenced in a study of Graves' ophthalmopathy and Graves' hyperthyroidism. CDR3 regions of TCR beta were amplified from RNA transcripts. HTBI primers were used in a first-round RT-PCR, which preceded a second-round multiplex PCR. TCRdb recomputed calls from the multiplex PCR reads with MiXCR, one row per CDR3 protein. The sample shows around 1.1 million distinct CDR3 sequences, 35% to 40% of them seen only once. Sequencing was performed on peripheral blood or thyroid tissue (not recorded which). The receptors stem from an adult man with Graves' hyperthyroidism.

This clonotype was counted at least ten times. The chain is built from TRBV5-4 and TRBJ1-5; the D gene is possibly TRBD1 (5 bases). Germline lookup yields CDR1 SGHNT and CDR2 YYREEE (reference sequence). V was cut by 1 base and J by 3 bases, with 11 bases left in between. This CDR3 spans 15 amino acids. CDR3 DNA: TGTGCCAGCAGCTTGTCTCCAGGGAACAATCAGCCCCAGCATTTT. Protein: CASSLSPGNNQPQHF. Full variable domain (missing parts from reference TRBV5-4 and TRBJ1-5): ETGVTQSPTHLIKTRGQQVTLRCSSQSGHNTVSWYQQALGQGPQFIFQYYREEENGRGNFPPRFSGLQFPNYSSELNVNALELDDSALYLCASSLSPGNNQPQHFGDGTRLSIL.

This chain joins TRBV4-1 and TRBJ2-5, with a tentative D call TRBD1 (5 bases). Germline V lookup: CDR1 MGHRA, CDR2 YSYEKL. This CDR3 has 15 amino acids. V lost 0 bases to trimming and J lost 4 bases, with 12 bases between them. CDR3 sequence: CASSQEVGRVETQYF. The DNA for the CDR3 is TGCGCCAGCAGCCAAGAGGTCGGCAGGGTAGAGACCCAGTACTTC.

The chain has TRBV11-2 and TRBJ2-7; a weak D match, TRBD1 (5 bases). Per germline, CDR1 SGHAT and CDR2 FQNNGV. V was cut by 1 base and J by 3 bases, with 10 bases left in between. The CDR3 spans 14 residues. CDR3 in amino acids: CASSLAEGVYEQYF. In DNA form, the CDR3 reads TGTGCCAGCAGCTTAGCAGAAGGGGTCTACGAGCAGTACTTC.

On this clonotype itself: This may be a read error: a much more frequent sequence differs by one nucleotide. The CDR3 sequence: CASNKSNVVQETQYF. CDR3 sequence (DNA): TGCGCCAGCAACAAGTCTAACGTTGTCCAAGAGACCCAGTACTTC. The rearrangement joins TRBV5-1 to TRBJ2-5; no clear D gene. The V gene's germline CDR1 is SGHRS and CDR2 YFSETQ. V lost 6 bases and J lost 1, with 16 bases in between. This CDR3 is built from 15 residues.

This chain links TRBV29-1 with TRBJ1-2; 7 bases line up with TRBD1. In germline, CDR1 is SQVTM, CDR2 ANQGSEA. The CDR3 loop spans 14 amino acids. This CDR3 is CSAKGTEGAQGYTF. The CDR3 DNA sequence: TGCAGTGCTAAGGGCACCGAGGGGGCGCAGGGCTACACCTTC.

The chain links TRBV24-1 to TRBJ2-5; 11 nucleotides agree with TRBD1. CDR3 length equals 16 residues. In germline, CDR1 is KGHDR, CDR2 SFDVKD. V lost 3 bases to trimming and J lost 3 bases; unmatched junction nucleotides: 5. The CDR3 protein is CATSDAGTGGEETQYF. DNA of the CDR3: TGTGCCACCAGTGATGCCGGGACAGGGGGGGAAGAGACCCAGTACTTC.

The CDR3 DNA reads as TGCAGCGTTGAAGGGGGGAGGGGGGCCAACGTCCTGACTTTC. Translated: CSVEGGRGANVLTF. The chain employs TRBV29-1 and TRBJ2-6, with D perhaps TRBD2 (6 bases). This CDR3 comprises 14 residues. V was clipped by 1 base and J by 4 bases, with 8 bases between them. Germline values: CDR1 SQVTM, CDR2 ANQGSEA. The full variable domain, rest sourced from reference TRBV29-1 and TRBJ2-6, is SAVISQKPSRDICQRGTSLTIQCQVDSQVTMMFWYRQQPGQSLTLIATANQGSEATYESGFVIDKFPISRPNLTFSTLTVSNMSPEDSSIYLCSVEGGRGANVLTFGAGSRLTVL.

This clonotype was detected many times. V is TRBV14 and J is TRBJ1-1; no clear D gene. V gave up 3 bases and J gave up 3 bases, with 14 bases separating them. CDR1 is SGHDN, CDR2 FVKESK, per germline. This CDR3 is 15 amino acids long. Here the CDR3 reads CASSQRTGQDTEAFF. The DNA of the CDR3 is TGTGCCAGCAGCCAGAGGACCGGCCAAGACACTGAAGCTTTCTTT.

Many counts were recorded for this clonotype. V usage is TRBV6-5 and J usage is TRBJ1-1, with 7 bases that match TRBD1. The CDR3 is made up of 14 amino acids. The germline V gene has CDR1 MNHEY and CDR2 SVGAGI. With V trimmed by 6 bases and J by 0 bases, 4 bases remained unmatched. The CDR3 is CASSYGTVNTEAFF. In nucleotides, the CDR3 is TGTGCCAGCAGCTATGGGACAGTGAACACTGAAGCTTTCTTT.

The gene calls are TRBV5-6 and TRBJ1-2; possibly TRBD1 for D (6 bases). Germline V gives CDR1 SGHDT, CDR2 YYEEEE. CDR3 size: 17 residues. Trimming took 3 bases from V and 2 from J, leaving 20 bases between them. The CDR3 region has the DNA TGTGCCAGCAGCTCAAAGGTCACCGGGACACACAACTATGGCTACACCTTC. It translates to CASSSKVTGTHNYGYTF.

This clonotype came up many times. The V and J genes are TRBV7-2 and TRBJ2-5; D is undetermined. V was clipped by 3 bases and J by 0 bases, with 8 bases between them. Germline assignment: CDR1 SGHTA and CDR2 FQGNSA. The CDR3 has 14 residues. The CDR3 is CASSFTEYQETQYF. The CDR3 region has the DNA TGTGCCAGCAGCTTCACGGAATACCAAGAGACCCAGTACTTC.

The rearrangement links TRBV20-1 to TRBJ1-4; D remains ambiguous. V gave up 2 bases and J gave up 5 bases, with 9 bases separating them. This CDR3 contains 13 residues. Germline V CDR1 and CDR2: DFQATT, SNEGSKA (reference sequence). This CDR3 reads CSARKVQNEKLFF. The CDR3, as DNA: TGCAGTGCTAGAAAAGTCCAGAATGAAAAACTGTTTTTT.

The rearrangement links TRBV19 to TRBJ2-7, with D maybe TRBD1 (5 bases). Trimming pared 2 bases from V and 9 bases from J, leaving 14 bases between. From germline, CDR1 is LNHDA and CDR2 SQIVND (reference sequence). The CDR3 extends over 13 amino acids. CDR3 in DNA: TGTGCCAGTAGTATAACGGTCAGGGAACGGCAGTACTTC. It encodes CASSITVRERQYF.

Regarding this clonotype: A much larger clone lies one base from this, so it may be a read error. V usage is TRBV6-1 and J usage is TRBJ2-7; 7 bases align to TRBD1. This CDR3 has 16 amino acids. Germline CDR1 MNHNS, CDR2 SASEGT. V dropped 4 bases and J dropped 4; count of bases not matched to a gene: 13. The CDR3 DNA is TGTGCCAGCAGTGGGCAACCCGGGACAGATAAATACGAGCAGTACTTC. Amino acid sequence: CASSGQPGTDKYEQYF.

This clonotype was seen a single time. This chain connects TRBV9 to TRBJ1-6, with 8 bases matching TRBD1. V dropped 4 bases and J dropped 7; count of bases not matched to a gene: 13. The CDR3 consists of 17 residues. Germline CDR1 reads SGDLS; CDR2 reads YYNGEE. This CDR3 reads CASSQDLGTGGNSPLHF. CDR3 coding DNA: TGTGCCAGCAGCCAAGATCTGGGAACAGGGGGGAATTCACCCCTCCACTTT. Combining the CDR3 with reference TRBV9 and TRBJ1-6 gives the whole variable domain DSGVTQTPKHLITATGQRVTLRCSPRSGDLSVYWYQQSLDQGLQFLIQYYNGEERAKGNILERFSAQQFPDLHSELNLSSLELGDSALYFCASSQDLGTGGNSPLHFGNGTRLTVT.

This clonotype has ten or more counts. The chain carries TRBV9 and TRBJ1-4, with 7 bases identical to TRBD1. After removal of 3 bases from V and 4 bases from J, the junction contained 9 bases not matched to a gene. The V gene's germline CDR1 is SGDLS and CDR2 YYNGEE. The CDR3 runs to 16 residues. This CDR3 reads CASSGGVGQHNEKLFF. CDR3 sequence (DNA): TGTGCCAGCAGCGGTGGGGTGGGACAGCATAATGAAAAACTGTTTTTT.

The sample holds many counts of this clonotype. V and J are TRBV7-7 and TRBJ2-2; D unclear. The germline V gene has CDR1 SSHAT and CDR2 FNYEAQ (reference sequence). The CDR3 loop spans 13 amino acids. Trimming took off 5 bases at V and 7 bases at J, with 11 bases between the two ends. The DNA for the CDR3 is TGTGCCAGCAGCCCACGACACGGCGGGGAGCTGTTTTTT. This codes for CASSPRHGGELFF. Using reference TRBV7-7 and TRBJ2-2 for the parts outside the CDR3, the full variable domain is GAGVSQSPRYKVTKRGQDVTLRCDPISSHATLYWYQQALGQGPEFLTYFNYEAQPDKSGLPSDRFSAERPEGSISTLTIQRTEQRDSAMYRCASSPRHGGELFFGEGSRLTVL.

This clonotype has more than one count but fewer than ten. The gene calls are TRBV4-3 and TRBJ2-5; 16 nucleotides line up with TRBD2. The J segment lost 3 bases and the V segment lost 3 bases, leaving 4 bases of the junction unmatched. Germline CDR1 and CDR2: LGHNA and YSLEER. The length of the CDR3 is 17 residues. The CDR3 loop is CASSQGLAGGDEETQYF. The CDR3 bases are TGCGCCAGCAGCCAGGGACTAGCGGGGGGGGACGAAGAGACCCAGTACTTC.

The chain has TRBV7-2 and TRBJ2-5; 9 nucleotides match TRBD1. With V trimmed by 2 bases and J by 1 base, 8 bases remained unmatched. The V gene's germline CDR1 is SGHTA and CDR2 FQGNSA. CDR3 length equals 17 residues. The CDR3 spells CASSLRTGEALQETQYF. Here the CDR3 DNA reads TGTGCCAGCAGCTTAAGGACAGGGGAGGCCCTCCAAGAGACCCAGTACTTC.

The genes are TRBV7-2 and TRBJ2-5; 9 bases are a match to TRBD1. V was pared by 5 bases and J by 8 bases, with 9 bases of the junction left unmatched. Germline lookup yields CDR1 SGHTA and CDR2 FQGNSA. This CDR3 comprises 14 residues. The CDR3 protein is CASSTRQGVGTQYF. The CDR3, as DNA: TGTGCCAGCAGCACCCGACAGGGGGTCGGCACCCAGTACTTC.

Ten or more counts support this clonotype. This chain connects TRBV9 to TRBJ1-2, with D perhaps matching TRBD1 (6 bases). The CDR3 is 15 amino acids. V dropped 4 bases and J dropped 1 base, with 14 bases sitting between them. Germline assignment: CDR1 SGDLS and CDR2 YYNGEE. CDR3 coding DNA: TGTGCCAGCAGCCTTGAGGGGGAGGGTAACTATGGCTACACCTTC. Amino acids: CASSLEGEGNYGYTF.

This clonotype was counted many times. The J gene is TRBJ1-2, the V gene TRBV5-6, with D possibly TRBD1 on 6 matching bases. V gave up 2 bases and J gave up 6 bases, with 17 bases separating them. The CDR3 has 15 residues. The germline CDR1 and CDR2 sequences are SGHDT and YYEEEE. In DNA, the CDR3 is TGTGCCAGCAGCTTTTCGGCCAGGGGCGGACATGGCTACACCTTC. It is translated as CASSFSARGGHGYTF.

This clonotype was counted many times. The V gene is TRBV29-1, the J gene TRBJ2-7; TRBD2 agrees at 10 bases. CDR1 is SQVTM and CDR2 is ANQGSEA in the germline V gene. The CDR3 covers 14 residues. Trimming took 7 bases from V and 1 from J; bases not matched to a gene: 7. The CDR3 DNA sequence: TGCAGCGCACAAACTAGCGGGGTTTCCTACGAGCAGTACTTC. It specifies CSAQTSGVSYEQYF.